This TCR beta chain was obtained from a study of cytomegalovirus exposure and HLA in healthy donors. Primers: 60 Vbeta forward and 13 Jbeta reverse. Using immunoSEQ multiplex PCR, the repertoire was profiled, and TCRdb retains in-frame clones only, with some absent. The sample consists of 100,000 to 120,000 clones, around 87% of them appearing once. The source of this sequence is a man aged 40-50 years in good health and CMV-seronegative. Sequencing was done on a sample of PBMCs.

In DNA form, the CDR3 reads TGTGCCAGCACCCCAGAGGGGGTCCAGCCCCAGCATTTT. This translates into CASTPEGVQPQHF. This chain links TRBV6-1 with TRBJ1-5; a possible D gene is TRBD1 (6 bases). V was shortened by 7 bases and J by 7 bases, with 14 bases between the two germline ends. In germline, CDR1 is MNHNS, CDR2 SASEGT. This CDR3 spans 13 amino acids.